This T cell receptor (beta chain) stems from a study of T-cell reconstitution after alpha-beta-depleted transplantation in children (dated by TCRdb to the mid-2010s). Notes on the research overall: The study quantitatively tracked T-cell immune reconstitution after TCRalphabeta/CD19-depleted allogeneic hematopoietic cell transplantation in children using TCR repertoire profiling. On the study overall, not on this receptor specifically: In some patients, high TCRbeta diversity at day 60 was attributed to recipient T cells and intrathymic progenitors that had survived conditioning. Hyperexpanded clone frequencies declined over subsequent months; after one year, T-cell counts and TCRbeta diversity were mostly attributed to newly produced T cells. About two months after transplant, the apparently early recovery of alphabetaT-cell counts reportedly depended on just several hundred clones that had expanded rapidly and came from non-depleted graft cells.

Its CDR3 holds 12 amino acids, cysteine through phenylalanine. CDR3 DNA only is kept here, 36 bases in frame from base 1. V drops 5 bases and J drops 4 bases, leaving 9 bases in between. Sequences DFQATT (CDR1) and SNEGSKA (CDR2) are obtained from the germline V gene (reference sequence). Read against the paper, the sample's time point label means: day 60 (about 2 months) after transplantation. Explained via the paper, the treatment or condition label denotes: allogeneic hematopoietic cell transplantation with graft depleted of TCRalphabeta T cells and CD19 B cells. TCRalphabeta/CD19-depleted allogeneic hematopoietic cell grafts were given to the transplant recipients, all of whom were children. The method behind the library was PCR. These reads were obtained on an Illumina HiSeq 2500. TCR libraries were prepared with molecular barcoding, using unique molecular identifiers to normalize TCRbeta repertoire quantification. The public reads were reprocessed in TCRdb via fastp at Q25 and MiXCR, keeping in-frame beta chains. Entries that share a CDR3 protein sequence are merged under the most common genes and DNA. A total of about 4,300 distinct CDR3 sequences appear in this sample, under 15% of them only once. Roughly 31% of the sample is held by the ten biggest clonotypes.

Judged by its sample share, this clonotype qualifies as medium-sized (0.01 to 0.1%). Its cognate antigen has yet to be identified. Qualities for individual bases were not recorded, and no much larger clone is one base off. This specimen was PBMCs, mostly from graft donor cells, taken 60 days after TCRalphabeta/CD19-depleted stem cell transplant. The chain is encoded by TRBV20-1 joined to TRBJ2-1; matching of 6 bases hints at TRBD2 as the D gene. This TCR came from a male patient aged 2 to 9 who had a stem cell transplant for acute lymphoblastic leukemia, so the T cells may come from the graft donor. The sequenced DNA is TGCAGTGCTCATCGGGAGTACAATGAGCAGTTCTTC. Its protein reads: CSAHREYNEQFF.